This T cell receptor (beta chain) was captured in a study of blood T cells in healthy people across ages. Next came a second PCR, run for roughly 7 to 12 cycles, which used a sample-barcoded 5' primer along with a J-beta primer mix. TCRdb itself ran the 5' RACE reads through MiXCR, one entry per CDR3 protein. Altogether around 1.5 million distinct CDR3 sequences are present, approximately 40% being singletons, with the ten largest covering 7.9%. Study findings and constraints: Not knowing donor CMV status may have confounded expanded clonotype changes.

A few counts support this clonotype. Its target is not known. CDR3 length equals 14 residues. From germline, CDR1 is DFQATT and CDR2 SNEGSKA (reference sequence). V shed 6 bases, J shed 6 bases, and the junction held 9 bases outside the gene matches. The chain recombines TRBV20-1 with TRBJ1-5; TRBD1 aligns across 9 bases. Sequenced: blood. The receptor comes from a woman in her late teens or twenties in good health. The CDR3 nucleotides read TGCAGTGCGCGGACAGGGGCGGAGGTTCAGCCCCAGCATTTT. Translated, it gives CSARTGAEVQPQHF.